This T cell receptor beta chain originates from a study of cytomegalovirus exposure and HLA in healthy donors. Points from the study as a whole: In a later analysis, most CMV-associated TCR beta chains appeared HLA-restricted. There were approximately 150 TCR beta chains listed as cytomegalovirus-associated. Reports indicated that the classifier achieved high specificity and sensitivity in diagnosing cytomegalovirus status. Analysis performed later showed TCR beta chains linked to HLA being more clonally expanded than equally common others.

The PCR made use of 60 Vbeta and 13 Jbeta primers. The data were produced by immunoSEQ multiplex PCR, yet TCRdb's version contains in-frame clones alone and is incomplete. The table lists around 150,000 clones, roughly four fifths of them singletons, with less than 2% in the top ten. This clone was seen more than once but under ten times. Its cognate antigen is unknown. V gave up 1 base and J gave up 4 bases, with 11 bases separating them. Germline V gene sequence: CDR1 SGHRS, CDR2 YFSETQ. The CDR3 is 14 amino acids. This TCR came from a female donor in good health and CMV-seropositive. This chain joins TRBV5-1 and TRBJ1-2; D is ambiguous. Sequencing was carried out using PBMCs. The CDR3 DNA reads TGCGCCAGCAGCTTGAAACGAGGCCTCTATGGCTACACCTTC. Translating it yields CASSLKRGLYGYTF.